This T cell receptor beta chain appears in the sequencing data of a study of OX40 agonist ivuxolimab in advanced cancers. About the full investigation: The costimulatory receptor OX40 (CD134) was targeted by ivuxolimab, a fully human IgG2 agonistic monoclonal antibody. A male proportion of 82.7% and a mean age of around 60 years, ranging from about 23 to 90, were recorded for the dose-escalation cohort. Peripheral TCRbeta sequencing was intended to test whether TCR sequence diversity was altered and clonal T-cell expansion was caused by ivuxolimab. Three dose-escalation patients achieved partial responses, one with hepatocellular carcinoma and two with cutaneous melanoma. The monotherapy dose-escalation portion (N ≈ 52 patients) of the phase I ivuxolimab trial is reported in the paper. Patients were allowed to have had prior anti-PD-1, anti-PD-L1 or anti-CTLA-4 therapy, and approximately 43% of the dose-escalation patients had previously received checkpoint inhibitors. Intravenous ivuxolimab was administered to patients every 2 weeks at six dose levels: 0.01, 0.1, 0.3, 1.5, 3 and 10 mg/kg. Of the approximately 54 dose-escalation patients, hepatocellular carcinoma was present in about 20, melanoma in roughly 15, renal cell carcinoma in 9 and head and neck cancer in 9.

Patients with a history of autoimmune disease or receiving systemic immunosuppression were excluded from the trial. Peripheral blood for TCR sequencing was drawn from every dose cohort at baseline, at cycle 4 day 1 and at cycle 7 day 1. The samples were drawn from a first-in-human, open-label, multicenter phase I dose-escalation trial of ivuxolimab. Adults with locally advanced or metastatic melanoma, renal cell carcinoma, hepatocellular carcinoma or head and neck squamous cell carcinoma were enrolled in the trial. Before TCR sequencing, CD4+ T cells and CD8+ T cells from peripheral blood were sorted into separate populations. Looking up the germline V gene yields CDR1 SNHLY and CDR2 FYNNEI. Trimming costs V 6 bases and J 0 bases, and their ends lie 8 bases apart. There are 13 amino acids in the CDR3, from cysteine to phenylalanine inclusive. Only the CDR3 DNA is retained, 39 bases long and in frame from the first base.

As regards this clone: Its antigen specificity is not known. Nothing much larger sits one base from this clone, and base qualities are not available.

Broad study findings and their caveats: Which antigens the clonally expanded peripheral T cells were specific for was not determined. At doses of 0.1 to 3.0 mg/kg, clonal expansion of both CD4+ and CD8+ T cells in blood was seen between baseline and week 6. In the 0.1-3.0 mg/kg groups, partial responders were among the patients with the lowest normalized peripheral clonal expansion, particularly in CD8+ T cells. After ivuxolimab, expanded clones were on average more numerous among CD8+ T cells than among CD4+ T cells. Low levels of normalized T-cell clonal expansion were also seen in some patients who did not respond.

Genomic DNA was extracted from sorted cells for sequencing of the TCRbeta CDR3 region. The immunoSEQ Assay was used for sequencing of TCRbeta CDR3 regions. The table was pulled from immuneACCESS by TCRdb, which kept in-frame rearrangements only. Such tables lose some clones; where checked, under half of the loss comes from unresolved V genes, and the rest has no known cause. In this sample the table shows about 80,000 clones, roughly 87% of which occur a single time. The ten biggest clones cover roughly 0.18% of the sample. This clonotype was sampled from an adult with an advanced solid tumor such as melanoma, head and neck, liver or kidney cancer. This sequence uses TRBV2 and TRBJ1-1, with no D gene named confidently. The source material was CD4+ or CD8+ T cells sorted from blood, sampled in a trial of the OX40 agonist ivuxolimab. The sequence in DNA is TGTGCCAGCAGAGTTACCATGAACACTGAAGCTTTCTTT. Its amino acids are CASRVTMNTEAFF.